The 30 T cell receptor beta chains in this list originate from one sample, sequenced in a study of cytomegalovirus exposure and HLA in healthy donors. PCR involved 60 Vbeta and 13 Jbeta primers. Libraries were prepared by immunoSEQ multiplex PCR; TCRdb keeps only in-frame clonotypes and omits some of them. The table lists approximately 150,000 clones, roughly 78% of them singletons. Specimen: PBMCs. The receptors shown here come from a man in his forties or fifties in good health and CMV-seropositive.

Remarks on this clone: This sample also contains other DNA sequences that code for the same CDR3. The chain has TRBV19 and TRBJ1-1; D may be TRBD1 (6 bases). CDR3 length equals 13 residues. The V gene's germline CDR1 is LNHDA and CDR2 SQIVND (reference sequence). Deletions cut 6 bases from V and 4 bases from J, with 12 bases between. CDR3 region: CASSPTGSTEAFF. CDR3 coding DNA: TGTGCCAGTAGCCCCACAGGGTCCACTGAAGCTTTCTTT. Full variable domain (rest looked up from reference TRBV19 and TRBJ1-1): DGGITQSPKYLFRKEGQNVTLSCEQNLNHDAMYWYRQDPGQGLRLIYYSQIVNDFQKGDIAEGYSVSREKKESFPLTVTSAQKNPTAFYLCASSPTGSTEAFFGQGTRLTVV.

The CDR3 DNA reads as TGTGCCAGCAGCTTGGAGCGGGGGACCTATTCCTACGAGCAGTACTTC. Amino acid sequence: CASSLERGTYSYEQYF. The chain combines TRBV5-6 with TRBJ2-7; 8 nucleotides agree with TRBD2. The trim removed 0 bases at V and 1 base at J, leaving 6 bases unmatched. The CDR3 has 16 residues. Looked up from germline, CDR1 is SGHDT and CDR2 is YYEEEE.

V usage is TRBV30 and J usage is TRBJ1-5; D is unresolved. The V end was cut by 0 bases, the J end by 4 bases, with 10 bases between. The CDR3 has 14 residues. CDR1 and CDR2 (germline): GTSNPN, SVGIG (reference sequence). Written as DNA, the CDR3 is TGTGCCTGGAGTGTTTCAGGCCTTAATCAGCCCCAGCATTTT. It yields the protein CAWSVSGLNQPQHF.

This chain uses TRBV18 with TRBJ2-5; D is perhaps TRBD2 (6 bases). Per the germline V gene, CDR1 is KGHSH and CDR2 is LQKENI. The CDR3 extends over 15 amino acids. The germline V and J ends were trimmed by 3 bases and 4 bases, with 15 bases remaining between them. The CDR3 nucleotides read TGTGCCAGCTCACCGCGGGGCCCCCGGAGAGAGACCCAGTACTTC. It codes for CASSPRGPRRETQYF.

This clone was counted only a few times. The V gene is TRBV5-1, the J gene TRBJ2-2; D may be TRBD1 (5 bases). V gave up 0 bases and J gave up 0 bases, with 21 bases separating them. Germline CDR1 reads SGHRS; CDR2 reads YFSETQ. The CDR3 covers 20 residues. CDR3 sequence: CASSLVPLSGGAANTGELFF. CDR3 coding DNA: TGCGCCAGCAGCTTGGTTCCTCTGTCCGGTGGGGCCGCGAACACCGGGGAGCTGTTTTTT.

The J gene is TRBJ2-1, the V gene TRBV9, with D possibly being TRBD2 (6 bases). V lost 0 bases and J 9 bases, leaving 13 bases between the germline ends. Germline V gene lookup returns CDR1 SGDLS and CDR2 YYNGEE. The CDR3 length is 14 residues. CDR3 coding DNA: TGTGCCAGCAGCGTAGTGCGGGGTACGGGTGAGCAGTTCTTC. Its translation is CASSVVRGTGEQFF.

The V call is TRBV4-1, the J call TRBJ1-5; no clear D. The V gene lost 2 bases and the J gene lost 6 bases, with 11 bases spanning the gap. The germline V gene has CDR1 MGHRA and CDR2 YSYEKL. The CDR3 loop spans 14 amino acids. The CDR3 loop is CASSQRASGQPQHF. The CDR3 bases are TGCGCCAGCAGCCAAAGAGCTTCGGGTCAGCCCCAGCATTTT.

The CDR3 here is CAIRDQTSGRAYEQYF. The CDR3 DNA reads as TGTGCCATCAGGGACCAGACTAGCGGGAGGGCCTACGAGCAGTACTTC. The chain recombines TRBV10-3 with TRBJ2-7; 14 nucleotides align to TRBD2. This CDR3 contains 16 residues. V lost 6 bases, J lost 2 bases, and 6 bases stayed unmatched. In germline, CDR1 is ENHRY, CDR2 SYGVKD.

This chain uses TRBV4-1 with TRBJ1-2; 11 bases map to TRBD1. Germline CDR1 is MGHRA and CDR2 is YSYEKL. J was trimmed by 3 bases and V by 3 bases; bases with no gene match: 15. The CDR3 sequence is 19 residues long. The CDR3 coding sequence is TGCGCCAGCAGCCATCCGCCGTCCGGGACAGGGGGTGGCCACTATGGCTACACCTTC. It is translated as CASSHPPSGTGGGHYGYTF.

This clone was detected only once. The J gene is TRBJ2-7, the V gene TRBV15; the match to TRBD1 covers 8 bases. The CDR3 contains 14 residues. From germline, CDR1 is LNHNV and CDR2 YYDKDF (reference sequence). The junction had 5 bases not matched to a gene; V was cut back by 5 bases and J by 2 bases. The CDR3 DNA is TGTGCCACCAGCGGCAGGGGGCTGACCTACGAGCAGTACTTC. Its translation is CATSGRGLTYEQYF.

The CDR3 sequence is CASRSLPFSYEQYF. CDR3 DNA: TGCGCCAGCAGATCCCTTCCTTTCTCCTACGAGCAGTACTTC. The chain has TRBV5-1 and TRBJ2-7; no reliable D call. The CDR3 covers 14 residues. Germline CDR1 and CDR2: SGHRS and YFSETQ. Deletions cut 5 bases from V and 0 bases from J, with 12 bases between.

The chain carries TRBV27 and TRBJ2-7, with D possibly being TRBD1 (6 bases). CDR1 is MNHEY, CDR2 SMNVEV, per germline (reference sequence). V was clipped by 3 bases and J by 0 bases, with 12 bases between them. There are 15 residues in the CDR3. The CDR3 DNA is TGTGCCAGCAGTTTGCCCAGGGACACCTCCTACGAGCAGTACTTC. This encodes CASSLPRDTSYEQYF.

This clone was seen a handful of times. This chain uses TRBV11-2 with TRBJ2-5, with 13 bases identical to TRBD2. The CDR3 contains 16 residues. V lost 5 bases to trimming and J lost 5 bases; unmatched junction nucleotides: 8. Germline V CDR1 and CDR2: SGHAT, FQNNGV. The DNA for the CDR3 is TGTGCCAGCAGCCCGGGACTAGCGGGGCGGGGGGAGACCCAGTACTTC. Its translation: CASSPGLAGRGETQYF.

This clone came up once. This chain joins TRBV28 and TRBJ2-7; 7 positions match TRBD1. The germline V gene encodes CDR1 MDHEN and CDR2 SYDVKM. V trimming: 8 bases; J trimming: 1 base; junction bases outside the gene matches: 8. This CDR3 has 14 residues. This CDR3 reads CASRQGTVSYEQYF. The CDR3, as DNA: TGTGCCAGCCGACAAGGGACAGTGTCCTACGAGCAGTACTTC.

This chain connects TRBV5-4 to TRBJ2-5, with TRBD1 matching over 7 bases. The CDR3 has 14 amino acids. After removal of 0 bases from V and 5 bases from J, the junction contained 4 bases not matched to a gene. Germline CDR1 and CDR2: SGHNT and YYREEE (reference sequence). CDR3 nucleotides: TGTGCCAGCAGCTTGGAAGGGGGCTCGGAGACCCAGTACTTC. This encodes CASSLEGGSETQYF. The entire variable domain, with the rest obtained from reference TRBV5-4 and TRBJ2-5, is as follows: ETGVTQSPTHLIKTRGQQVTLRCSSQSGHNTVSWYQQALGQGPQFIFQYYREEENGRGNFPPRFSGLQFPNYSSELNVNALELDDSALYLCASSLEGGSETQYFGPGTRLLVL.

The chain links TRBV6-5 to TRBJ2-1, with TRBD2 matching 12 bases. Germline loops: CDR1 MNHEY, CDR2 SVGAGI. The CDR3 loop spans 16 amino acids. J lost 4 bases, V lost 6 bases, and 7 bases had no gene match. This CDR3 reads CASRYGLAGTYNEQFF. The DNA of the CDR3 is TGTGCCAGCAGGTACGGACTAGCGGGAACTTACAATGAGCAGTTCTTC.

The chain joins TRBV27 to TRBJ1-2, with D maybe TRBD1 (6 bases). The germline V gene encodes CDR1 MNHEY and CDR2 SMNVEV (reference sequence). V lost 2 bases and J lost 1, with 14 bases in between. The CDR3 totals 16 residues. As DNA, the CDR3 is TGTGCCAGCAGTTTACTCGGCGGCAGGGGTAACTATGGCTACACCTTC. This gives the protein CASSLLGGRGNYGYTF.

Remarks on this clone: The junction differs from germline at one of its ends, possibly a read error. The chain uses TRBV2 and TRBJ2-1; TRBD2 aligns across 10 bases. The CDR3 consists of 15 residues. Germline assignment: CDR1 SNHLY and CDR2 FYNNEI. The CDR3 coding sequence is TGTGCCAGCAGGGAAGCGGGAGGGCCCTACAATGAGCAGTTCTTC. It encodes CASREAGGPYNEQFF.

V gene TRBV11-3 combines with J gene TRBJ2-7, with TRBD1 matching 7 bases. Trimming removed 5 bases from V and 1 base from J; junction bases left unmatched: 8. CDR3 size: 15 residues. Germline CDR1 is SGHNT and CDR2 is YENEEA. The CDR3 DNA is TGTGCCAGCAGCAAAGCCGGGACAGCGTCCTACGAGCAGTACTTC. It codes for CASSKAGTASYEQYF.

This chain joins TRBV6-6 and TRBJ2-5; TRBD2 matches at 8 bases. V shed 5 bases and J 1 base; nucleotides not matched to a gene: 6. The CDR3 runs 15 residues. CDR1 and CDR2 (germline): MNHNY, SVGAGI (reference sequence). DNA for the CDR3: TGTGCCAGCAGTGTTAGCGGGACCCCCCAAGAGACCCAGTACTTC. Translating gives CASSVSGTPQETQYF.

For the CDR3, the DNA is TGTGCCAGTAGTATCGGGGGATTGTTCACAGATACGCAGTATTTT. Translating it yields CASSIGGLFTDTQYF. The V and J genes are TRBV19 and TRBJ2-3; TRBD2 might be the D (6 bases). The CDR3 covers 15 residues. With 3 bases removed from V and 2 bases from J, the gap between germline ends came to 12 bases. CDR1 is LNHDA, CDR2 SQIVND, per germline (reference sequence).

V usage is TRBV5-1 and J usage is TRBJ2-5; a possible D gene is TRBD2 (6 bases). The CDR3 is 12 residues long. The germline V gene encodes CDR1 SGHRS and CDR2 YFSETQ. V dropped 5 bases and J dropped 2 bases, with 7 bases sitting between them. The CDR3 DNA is TGCGCCAGCAGTCTAGCGCAAGAGACCCAGTACTTC. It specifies CASSLAQETQYF.

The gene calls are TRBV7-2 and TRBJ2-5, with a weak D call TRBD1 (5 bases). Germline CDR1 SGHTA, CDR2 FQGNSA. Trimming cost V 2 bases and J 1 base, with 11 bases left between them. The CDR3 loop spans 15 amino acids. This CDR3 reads CASSLSLGPQETQYF. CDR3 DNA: TGTGCCAGCAGCTTATCATTGGGGCCCCAAGAGACCCAGTACTTC.

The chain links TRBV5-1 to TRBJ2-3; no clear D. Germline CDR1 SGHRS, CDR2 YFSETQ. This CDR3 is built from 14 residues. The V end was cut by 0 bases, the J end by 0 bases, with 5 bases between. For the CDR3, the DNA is TGCGCCAGCAGCTTGGTTCAGAGCACAGATACGCAGTATTTT. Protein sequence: CASSLVQSTDTQYF.

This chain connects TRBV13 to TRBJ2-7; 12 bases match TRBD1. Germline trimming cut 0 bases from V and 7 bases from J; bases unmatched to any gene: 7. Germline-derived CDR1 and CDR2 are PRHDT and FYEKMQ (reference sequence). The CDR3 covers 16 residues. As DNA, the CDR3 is TGTGCCAGCAGCTTAGGTCCCGGGACAGGGGGCGGGGAGCAGTACTTC. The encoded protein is CASSLGPGTGGGEQYF.

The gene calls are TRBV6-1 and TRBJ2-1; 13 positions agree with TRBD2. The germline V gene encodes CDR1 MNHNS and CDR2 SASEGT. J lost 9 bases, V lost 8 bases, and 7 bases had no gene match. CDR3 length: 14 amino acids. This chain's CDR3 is CASSGLAGVSEQFF. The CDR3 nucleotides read TGTGCCAGCTCTGGACTAGCGGGAGTTAGTGAGCAGTTCTTC.

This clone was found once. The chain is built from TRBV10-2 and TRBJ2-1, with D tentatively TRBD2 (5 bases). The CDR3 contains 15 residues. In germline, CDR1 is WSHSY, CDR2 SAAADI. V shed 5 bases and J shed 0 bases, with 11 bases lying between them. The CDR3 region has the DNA TGCGCCAGCAGTTCAGCGGATAGCTCCTACAATGAGCAGTTCTTC. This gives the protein CASSSADSSYNEQFF.

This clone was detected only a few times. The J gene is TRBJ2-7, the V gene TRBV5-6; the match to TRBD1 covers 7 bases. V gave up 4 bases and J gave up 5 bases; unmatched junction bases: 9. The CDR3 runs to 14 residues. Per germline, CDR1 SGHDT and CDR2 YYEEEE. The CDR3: CASSHRQGFNEQYF. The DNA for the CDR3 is TGTGCCAGCAGCCACCGACAGGGATTCAACGAGCAGTACTTC.

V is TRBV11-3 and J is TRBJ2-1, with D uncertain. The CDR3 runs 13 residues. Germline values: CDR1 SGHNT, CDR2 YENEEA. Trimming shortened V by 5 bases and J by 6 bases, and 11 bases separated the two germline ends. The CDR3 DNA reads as TGTGCCAGCAGCGTACGCCACGGCAATGAGCAGTTCTTC. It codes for CASSVRHGNEQFF.

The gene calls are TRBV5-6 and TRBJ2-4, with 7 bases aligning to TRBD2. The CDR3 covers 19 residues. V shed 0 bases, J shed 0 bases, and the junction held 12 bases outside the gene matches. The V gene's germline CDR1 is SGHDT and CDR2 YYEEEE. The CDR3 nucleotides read TGTGCCAGCAGCTTGGATAGCGGGCCTGGGTTTTTAGCCAAAAACATTCAGTACTTC. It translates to CASSLDSGPGFLAKNIQYF.